Listed here are 24 T cell receptor beta chains from one sample, sequenced in a study of neurological immune-mediated disorders. TCRdb used MiXCR to reprocess the 5' RACE reads, holding one entry per CDR3 protein. In the table there are around 47,000 distinct CDR3 sequences, about 12% of which are singletons. Sequenced input: PBMCs. The receptors were gathered from a female donor in good health.

Ten or more counts support this clonotype. The V and J genes are TRBV7-9 and TRBJ2-3, with TRBD2 matching 7 bases. J was trimmed by 3 bases and V by 5 bases; bases with no gene match: 17. The V gene's germline CDR1 is SEHNR and CDR2 FQNEAQ (reference sequence). This CDR3 contains 18 residues. CDR3 nucleotide sequence: TGTGCCAGCAGCCGATCTTACTCTGGCGGGGGAAGGACAGATACGCAGTATTTT. Translation: CASSRSYSGGGRTDTQYF.

The sample holds many counts of this clonotype. The chain's CDR3 is CASSGGYQPQHF. DNA for the CDR3: TGTGCCAGCAGTGGAGGGTATCAGCCCCAGCATTTT. The chain combines TRBV12-3 or TRBV12-4 with TRBJ1-5; unclear D gene. This CDR3 region has 12 residues. Trimming took 5 bases from V and 5 from J, leaving 7 bases between them.

This clonotype was detected ten times or more. The rearrangement joins TRBV28 to TRBJ2-7; TRBD2 aligns across 9 bases. This CDR3 is built from 15 residues. Germline CDR1 is MDHEN and CDR2 is SYDVKM. Unmatched junction bases numbered 7, after V lost 7 bases and J lost 0 bases. The CDR3 DNA sequence: TGTGCCAGCAACGGAAGCGGGAGGTACTCCTACGAGCAGTACTTC. As protein: CASNGSGRYSYEQYF. The whole variable domain, remainder taken from reference TRBV28 and TRBJ2-7, is DVKVTQSSRYLVKRTGEKVFLECVQDMDHENMFWYRQDPGLGLRLIYFSYDVKMKEKGDIPEGYSVSREKKERFSLILESASTNQTSMYLCASNGSGRYSYEQYFGPGTRLTVT.

This clonotype has ten or more counts. The rearrangement uses TRBV18 and TRBJ1-1; D is uncertain. The CDR3 is made up of 11 amino acids. Germline CDR1 is KGHSH and CDR2 is LQKENI. V was cut by 3 bases and J by 2 bases, with 1 base left in between. The CDR3 nucleotides read TGTGCCAGCTCACCTAACACTGAAGCTTTCTTT. It translates to CASSPNTEAFF.

This clonotype was observed many times. This chain's CDR3 is CASSSVTGYVNTEAFF. In DNA form, the CDR3 reads TGCGCCAGCAGCTCCGTCACAGGGTACGTGAACACTGAAGCTTTCTTT. This rearrangement joins TRBV5-1 to TRBJ1-1; maybe TRBD1 (6 bases). Trimming shortened V by 3 bases and J by 0 bases, and 15 bases separated the two germline ends. This CDR3 has 16 residues. CDR1 SGHRS and CDR2 YFSETQ come from the germline V gene.

In its sample, this clonotype is medium-sized (0.01 to 0.1%). V is TRBV12-3 or TRBV12-4 and J is TRBJ1-1; 7 bases map to TRBD1. Losses at the gene ends were 6 bases for V and 6 bases for J; bases not matched to a gene: 7. This CDR3 is built from 13 residues. CDR3 DNA: TGTGCCAGCAGCGACAGGGCGGGCGCTGAAGCTTTCTTT. It encodes CASSDRAGAEAFF.

At least ten counts were recorded for this clonotype. This sequence joins TRBV20-1 and TRBJ2-5, with 13 bases lining up with TRBD2. V shed 5 bases, J shed 4 bases, and the junction held 4 bases outside the gene matches. Germline V gene data show CDR1 as DFQATT and CDR2 as SNEGSKA (reference sequence). This CDR3 region has 14 residues. The CDR3 reads CSAGTSGGAETQYF. The CDR3 DNA sequence: TGCAGTGCTGGTACTAGCGGGGGGGCAGAGACCCAGTACTTC.

On this clonotype: A read error may explain this, as a much larger clone is one base away. The gene calls are TRBV7-3 and TRBJ2-1, with 7 bases that match TRBD1. V lost 7 bases and J lost 4; bases outside the gene matches: 7. Germline V gene data show CDR1 as SGHTA and CDR2 as FQGTGA. The CDR3 runs to 14 residues. CDR3 loop: CASIYRGSYNEQFF. The DNA of the CDR3 is TGTGCCAGCATTTACAGGGGTTCTTACAATGAGCAGTTCTTC.

This clonotype was found many times. This rearrangement joins TRBV20-1 to TRBJ1-2; tentative D call: TRBD1 (5 bases). Germline CDR1 and CDR2: DFQATT and SNEGSKA (reference sequence). This CDR3 contains 16 residues. Trimming shortened V by 6 bases and J by 1 base, and 21 bases separated the two germline ends. The CDR3 region has the DNA TGCAGTGCGGCGGGACTTTCCCTCTGGGGTAACTATGGCTACACCTTC. It yields the protein CSAAGLSLWGNYGYTF.

This clonotype was recorded at least ten times. V gene TRBV5-1 combines with J gene TRBJ2-5, with 8 positions matching TRBD2. This CDR3 has 15 residues. Trimming at V came to 1 base and at J to 6 bases, leaving 8 bases not matched to a gene. The germline V gene has CDR1 SGHRS and CDR2 YFSETQ. CDR3 residues: CASSLNGGAFQTQYF. CDR3 nucleotides: TGCGCCAGCAGCTTGAACGGGGGGGCCTTTCAGACCCAGTACTTC.

At least ten counts were recorded for this clonotype. This chain links TRBV29-1 with TRBJ2-3; TRBD2 aligns across 14 bases. This CDR3 has 15 amino acids. With V trimmed by 6 bases and J by 3 bases, 5 bases remained unmatched. From germline, CDR1 is SQVTM and CDR2 ANQGSEA. The DNA for the CDR3 is TGCAGCGTCGGGGGACTAGCGGGGGAAACAGATACGCAGTATTTT. Translation: CSVGGLAGETDTQYF.

This clonotype was counted ten times or more. This rearrangement joins TRBV29-1 to TRBJ1-1, with TRBD1 as a possible D gene (5 bases). This CDR3 has 13 residues. V lost 7 bases and J 1 base, leaving 13 bases between the germline ends. The germline V gene has CDR1 SQVTM and CDR2 ANQGSEA. Here the CDR3 reads CSGGQGPNTEAFF. For the CDR3, the DNA is TGCAGCGGCGGTCAGGGACCGAACACTGAAGCTTTCTTT. The variable domain in full, completed from reference TRBV29-1 and TRBJ1-1, reads SAVISQKPSRDICQRGTSLTIQCQVDSQVTMMFWYRQQPGQSLTLIATANQGSEATYESGFVIDKFPISRPNLTFSTLTVSNMSPEDSSIYLCSGGQGPNTEAFFGQGTRLTVV.

This clonotype was observed many times. This rearrangement joins TRBV9 to TRBJ1-4; 7 nucleotides line up with TRBD1. CDR1 is SGDLS and CDR2 is YYNGEE in the germline V gene. With V trimmed by 3 bases and J by 3 bases, 8 bases remained unmatched. The CDR3 consists of 16 residues. The CDR3 loop reads CASSEGQTYSNEKLFF. The CDR3, as DNA: TGTGCCAGCAGCGAGGGACAGACCTACTCTAATGAAAAACTGTTTTTT.

This clonotype appeared many times. The chain couples TRBV7-2 to TRBJ2-1; the D gene is possibly TRBD2 (5 bases). The CDR3 is 15 amino acids. V dropped 1 base and J dropped 15 bases, with 22 bases sitting between them. Germline V lookup: CDR1 SGHTA, CDR2 FQGNSA. CDR3 DNA: TGTGCCAGCAGCTTAGACCCCCGGGGTCAAACTGCCTGGTTCTTC. Translated: CASSLDPRGQTAWFF.

V and J are TRBV9 and TRBJ1-5, with D unresolved. Between the trimmed V and J ends, which lost 2 bases and 3 bases, there was a span of 12 bases. Germline V CDR1 and CDR2: SGDLS, YYNGEE. This CDR3 is built from 15 residues. CDR3 region: CASSVGDGYNQPQHF. The CDR3, as DNA: TGTGCCAGCAGCGTGGGCGACGGCTACAATCAGCCCCAGCATTTT.

This clonotype was observed many times. This chain connects TRBV3-1 to TRBJ2-1; no firm D call. The CDR3 contains 14 residues. Per the germline V gene, CDR1 is LGHDT and CDR2 is YNNKEL (reference sequence). Trimming left V 3 bases short and J 5 bases short, with 11 bases between. CDR3 residues: CASSHPTKNNEQFF. CDR3 bases: TGTGCCAGCAGCCACCCAACTAAAAACAATGAGCAGTTCTTC.

This clonotype was recorded at least ten times. The V call is TRBV6-5, the J call TRBJ1-2; 7 bases match TRBD1. The germline CDR1 and CDR2 sequences are MNHEY and SVGAGI. The CDR3 sequence is 13 residues long. V shed 4 bases and J 7 bases; nucleotides not matched to a gene: 6. Here the CDR3 DNA reads TGTGCCAGCAGTTTAAGACAGGGCGTTGGCTACACCTTC. It translates to CASSLRQGVGYTF.

This clonotype has just a few counts. This chain uses TRBV20-1 with TRBJ2-3; D uncertain. This CDR3 contains 10 residues. Trimming took 6 bases from V and 2 from J, leaving 3 bases between them. Germline CDR1 DFQATT, CDR2 SNEGSKA (reference sequence). CDR3 nucleotide sequence: TGCAGTGCCTTCACAGATACGCAGTATTTT. The encoded protein is CSAFTDTQYF.

This clonotype was counted at least ten times. This chain uses TRBV14 with TRBJ2-1; 13 bases match TRBD2. After removal of 4 bases from V and 6 bases from J, the junction contained 6 bases not matched to a gene. CDR1 is SGHDN and CDR2 is FVKESK in the germline V gene. The CDR3 is 16 amino acids. The CDR3 nucleotides read TGTGCCAGCAGCCGCCCCGGGACTAGCGGGGCCAATGAGCAGTTCTTC. Residues: CASSRPGTSGANEQFF.

The table lists this clonotype with many counts. The gene calls are TRBV10-3 and TRBJ1-1, with 8 bases identical to TRBD1. Germline V gene lookup returns CDR1 ENHRY and CDR2 SYGVKD. The CDR3 has 13 amino acids. V was clipped by 8 bases and J by 7 bases; unmatched bases: 9. CDR3 in amino acids: CAISRQGADEAFF. The CDR3 nucleotides read TGTGCCATCTCACGGCAGGGGGCGGATGAAGCTTTCTTT.

This clonotype was observed many times. J is TRBJ2-3 and V is TRBV11-2, with D unclear. In germline, CDR1 is SGHAT, CDR2 FQNNGV. This CDR3 has 13 amino acids. Trimming removed 4 bases from V and 8 bases from J, with 13 bases in between. For the CDR3, the DNA is TGTGCCAGCAGCTCTCCGGTGGGATCTACGCAGTATTTT. The encoded protein is CASSSPVGSTQYF.

This clonotype was counted many times. The chain recombines TRBV6-6 with TRBJ2-2; perhaps D is TRBD1 or TRBD2 (6 bases each). The CDR3 loop spans 24 amino acids. V dropped 0 bases and J dropped 0 bases, with 32 bases sitting between them. The germline V gene has CDR1 MNHNY and CDR2 SVGAGI (reference sequence). The CDR3 region is CASSYSRGVQKGFVGPSNTGELFF. The CDR3 nucleotides read TGTGCCAGCAGTTACTCGAGGGGGGTCCAGAAAGGCTTCGTGGGTCCATCGAACACCGGGGAGCTGTTTTTT.

This clonotype has ten or more counts. V and J are TRBV28 and TRBJ2-7, with 13 bases that match TRBD2. The CDR3 covers 15 residues. The trim removed 6 bases at V and 4 bases at J, leaving 6 bases unmatched. CDR1 is MDHEN and CDR2 is SYDVKM in the germline V gene. The CDR3 nucleotides are TGTGCCAGCAGCTCCTGGACTAGCGGGAGATACGAGCAGTACTTC. Protein product: CASSSWTSGRYEQYF.

This clonotype has at least ten counts. V and J are TRBV5-1 and TRBJ1-1, with a possible D match to TRBD1 (5 bases). CDR1 and CDR2 (germline): SGHRS, YFSETQ. The CDR3 extends over 13 amino acids. Trimming pared 6 bases from V and 7 bases from J, leaving 16 bases between. CDR3 sequence (DNA): TGCGCCAGCACCCTGGGGGGGGTTGGTGAAGCTTTCTTT. Encoded protein: CASTLGGVGEAFF. The full variable domain, its missing parts supplied by reference TRBV5-1 and TRBJ1-1, is KAGVTQTPRYLIKTRGQQVTLSCSPISGHRSVSWYQQTPGQGLQFLFEYFSETQRNKGNFPGRFSGRQFSNSRSEMNVSTLELGDSALYLCASTLGGVGEAFFGQGTRLTVV.